These T cell receptor beta chains were read from a single sample in a study of CD8+ T cells in alopecia areata. Some clones are missing from TCRdb's copy, which holds only in-frame ones; the method was immunoSEQ multiplex PCR. This sample has fewer than 150,000 clones, with roughly 54% found just once. The sample was CD4+ T cells sorted from blood, taken at week 0. The receptors stem from a human donor with alopecia areata. Each CDR3 is given with its conserved first and last residue. The order of the fields is clone size, CDR3 length, D gene, J gene, V gene, CDR3 DNA, CDR3 protein. The D gene is left open where the match is weak. Expanded clones get a size class; other rows say once, few or many, or leave the size out.

clone size: .
CDR3 length: 14
D gene: .
J gene: TRBJ2-4
V gene: TRBV5-1
CDR3 DNA: TGCGCCAGCAAACAGGGGCGGCGGGGAAACATTCAGTACTTC
CDR3 protein: CASKQGRRGNIQYF

clone size: .
CDR3 length: 13
D gene: TRBD1
J gene: TRBJ1-5
V gene: TRBV2
CDR3 DNA: TGTGCCAGCAGGGTGACAGGGAATCAGCCCCAGCATTTT
CDR3 protein: CASRVTGNQPQHF

clone size: .
CDR3 length: 16
D gene: .
J gene: TRBJ2-7
V gene: TRBV27
CDR3 DNA: TGTGCCAGCAGTTTCCTATCGACTAGATTCGTCCACGAGCAGTACTTC
CDR3 protein: CASSFLSTRFVHEQYF

clone size: .
CDR3 length: 14
D gene: .
J gene: TRBJ1-2
V gene: TRBV2
CDR3 DNA: TGTGCCAGCACCCAGGCCCGGGAAAACTATGGCTACACCTTC
CDR3 protein: CASTQARENYGYTF

clone size: .
CDR3 length: 16
D gene: TRBD1
J gene: TRBJ2-5
V gene: TRBV9
CDR3 DNA: TGTGCCAGCAGCGTAGGTCCCCAGGGGGCAGCGGAGACCCAGTACTTC
CDR3 protein: CASSVGPQGAAETQYF

clone size: .
CDR3 length: 14
D gene: TRBD1
J gene: TRBJ1-2
V gene: TRBV10-3
CDR3 DNA: TGTGCCATCACCGGGGAACAGGGGGGGTATGGCTACACCTTC
CDR3 protein: CAITGEQGGYGYTF

clone size: few
CDR3 length: 15
D gene: .
J gene: TRBJ1-5
V gene: TRBV30
CDR3 DNA: TGTGCCTGGAGCCCAACTTTATACGTCGGGGAGCCCCAGCATTTT
CDR3 protein: CAWSPTLYVGEPQHF

clone size: .
CDR3 length: 14
D gene: .
J gene: TRBJ2-7
V gene: TRBV18
CDR3 DNA: TGTGCCAGCTCACCATCTGCCAGGACCTACGAGCAGTACTTC
CDR3 protein: CASSPSARTYEQYF

clone size: .
CDR3 length: 14
D gene: .
J gene: TRBJ1-1
V gene: TRBV6-6
CDR3 DNA: TGTGCCAGCAGTTACCGGGGTGTGAACACTGAAGCTTTCTTT
CDR3 protein: CASSYRGVNTEAFF

clone size: .
CDR3 length: 16
D gene: TRBD2
J gene: TRBJ2-1
V gene: TRBV6-5
CDR3 DNA: TGTGCCAGCAGTTACGCTAGCGGGGGGATCTACAATGAGCAGTTCTTC
CDR3 protein: CASSYASGGIYNEQFF

clone size: .
CDR3 length: 16
D gene: TRBD1
J gene: TRBJ1-1
V gene: TRBV19
CDR3 DNA: TGTGCCAGTAGCCGTCAGGGGGACAGGGAGAACACTGAAGCTTTCTTT
CDR3 protein: CASSRQGDRENTEAFF

clone size: .
CDR3 length: 16
D gene: TRBD1
J gene: TRBJ1-5
V gene: TRBV2
CDR3 DNA: TGTGCCAGCAGTGGAGGACAGGGCGTCCGGAGTCAGCCCCAGCATTTT
CDR3 protein: CASSGGQGVRSQPQHF

clone size: once
CDR3 length: 16
D gene: .
J gene: TRBJ2-3
V gene: TRBV7-2
CDR3 DNA: TGTGCCAGCAGCTCGCATCTCCGACGGGGCACAGATACGCAGTATTTT
CDR3 protein: CASSSHLRRGTDTQYF

clone size: .
CDR3 length: 15
D gene: TRBD1
J gene: TRBJ2-5
V gene: TRBV15
CDR3 DNA: TGTGCCACCAGCGAAAGGACAGGCTGGGCGGAGACCCAGTACTTC
CDR3 protein: CATSERTGWAETQYF

clone size: .
CDR3 length: 16
D gene: .
J gene: TRBJ2-3
V gene: TRBV5-4
CDR3 DNA: TGTGCCAGCAGCTTCCCCGGGACAAGATACACAGATACGCAGTATTTT
CDR3 protein: CASSFPGTRYTDTQYF

clone size: .
CDR3 length: 19
D gene: TRBD2
J gene: TRBJ2-4
V gene: TRBV19
CDR3 DNA: TGTGCCAGTAGACCTCGGGGCTTGACGCTAGCGGGGGTGCAAAACATTCAGTACTTC
CDR3 protein: CASRPRGLTLAGVQNIQYF

clone size: .
CDR3 length: 15
D gene: TRBD2
J gene: TRBJ2-1
V gene: TRBV19
CDR3 DNA: TGTGCCAGTAGTCTCGTAGCGGGAGACAGGGATGAGCAGTTCTTC
CDR3 protein: CASSLVAGDRDEQFF

clone size: .
CDR3 length: 16
D gene: .
J gene: TRBJ1-3
V gene: TRBV7-2
CDR3 DNA: TGTGCCAGCAGCCCCACCGGACGGAGCTCTGGAAACACCATATATTTT
CDR3 protein: CASSPTGRSSGNTIYF

clone size: once
CDR3 length: 13
D gene: TRBD1
J gene: TRBJ1-1
V gene: TRBV10-3
CDR3 DNA: TGTGCCATCGGGGGGACAGGGAACACTGAAGCTTTCTTT
CDR3 protein: CAIGGTGNTEAFF

clone size: .
CDR3 length: 13
D gene: TRBD2
J gene: TRBJ2-5
V gene: TRBV9
CDR3 DNA: TGTGCCAGCAGCAAGGGACTAGAAGAGACCCAGTACTTC
CDR3 protein: CASSKGLEETQYF

clone size: few
CDR3 length: 16
D gene: TRBD2
J gene: TRBJ2-5
V gene: TRBV15
CDR3 DNA: TGTGCCACCAGCAGAGATCGGGGGGGTAATCGAGAGACCCAGTACTTC
CDR3 protein: CATSRDRGGNRETQYF

clone size: .
CDR3 length: 13
D gene: .
J gene: TRBJ2-7
V gene: TRBV9
CDR3 DNA: TGTGCCAGCAGCGTAGTTCCATTCGGGGAGCAGTACTTC
CDR3 protein: CASSVVPFGEQYF

clone size: .
CDR3 length: 13
D gene: .
J gene: TRBJ2-7
V gene: TRBV7-2
CDR3 DNA: TGTGCCAGCAGTAAAGCCCCAGGTTACGAGCAGTACTTC
CDR3 protein: CASSKAPGYEQYF

clone size: .
CDR3 length: 17
D gene: .
J gene: TRBJ1-4
V gene: TRBV27
CDR3 DNA: TGTGCCAGCAGTCCCAGGAAGGGGCCTATCACGCATGAAAAACTGTTTTTT
CDR3 protein: CASSPRKGPITHEKLFF

clone size: .
CDR3 length: 16
D gene: TRBD2
J gene: TRBJ2-5
V gene: TRBV5-1
CDR3 DNA: TGCGCCAGCAGCTTGGGGGCTAGCGGGGCCCAAGAGACCCAGCACTTC
CDR3 protein: CASSLGASGAQETQHF

clone size: few
CDR3 length: 15
D gene: TRBD1
J gene: TRBJ1-1
V gene: TRBV4-1
CDR3 DNA: TGCGCCAGCAGCCTACTCGACAGGGTGAACACTGAAGCTTTCTTT
CDR3 protein: CASSLLDRVNTEAFF

clone size: once
CDR3 length: 14
D gene: .
J gene: TRBJ2-2
V gene: TRBV9
CDR3 DNA: TGTGCCAGCAGCAGAGGGTGGAACACCGGGGAGCTGTTTTTT
CDR3 protein: CASSRGWNTGELFF

clone size: few
CDR3 length: 17
D gene: TRBD1
J gene: TRBJ2-2
V gene: TRBV6-4
CDR3 DNA: TGTGCCAGCAGTCCCTCACCGGACAGGGGGAACGGCGGGGAGCTGTTTTTT
CDR3 protein: CASSPSPDRGNGGELFF

clone size: .
CDR3 length: 19
D gene: TRBD2
J gene: TRBJ2-3
V gene: TRBV4-3
CDR3 DNA: TGCGCCAGCAGCCAATACTCTCATCGGGGGAGGGGTAGCACAGATACGCAGTATTTT
CDR3 protein: CASSQYSHRGRGSTDTQYF

clone size: few
CDR3 length: 11
D gene: .
J gene: TRBJ2-3
V gene: TRBV28
CDR3 DNA: TGTGCCAGCAGCCCTCAGGTGACGCAGTATTTT
CDR3 protein: CASSPQVTQYF

clone size: .
CDR3 length: 14
D gene: .
J gene: TRBJ2-3
V gene: TRBV6-5
CDR3 DNA: TGTGCCAGCAGAGCAATCCTAGTCACAGATACGCAGTATTTT
CDR3 protein: CASRAILVTDTQYF

clone size: .
CDR3 length: 15
D gene: TRBD2
J gene: TRBJ2-1
V gene: TRBV6-5
CDR3 DNA: TGTGCCAGCAGTCAATCGAGGGGACTAGTCAATGAGCAGTTCTTC
CDR3 protein: CASSQSRGLVNEQFF

clone size: few
CDR3 length: 13
D gene: .
J gene: TRBJ2-5
V gene: TRBV5-6
CDR3 DNA: TGTGCCAGCAGCTTAACAGGGCAACAGACCCAGTACTTC
CDR3 protein: CASSLTGQQTQYF

clone size: .
CDR3 length: 15
D gene: .
J gene: TRBJ1-4
V gene: TRBV2
CDR3 DNA: TGTGCCAGCAGTAGACGGGAGGGGCGTAATGAAAAACTGTTTTTT
CDR3 protein: CASSRREGRNEKLFF

clone size: .
CDR3 length: 13
D gene: TRBD1
J gene: TRBJ2-1
V gene: TRBV29-1
CDR3 DNA: TGCAGCGTCCGGGACAGATCCTACAATGAGCAGTTCTTC
CDR3 protein: CSVRDRSYNEQFF

clone size: .
CDR3 length: 14
D gene: .
J gene: TRBJ2-1
V gene: TRBV5-1
CDR3 DNA: TGCGCCAGCAGCTCGTCGAATCTCCCCAATGAGCAGTTCTTC
CDR3 protein: CASSSSNLPNEQFF

clone size: .
CDR3 length: 14
D gene: .
J gene: TRBJ1-2
V gene: TRBV19
CDR3 DNA: TGTGCCAGTAGTATTGGGGTAGAAATCTATGGCTACACCTTC
CDR3 protein: CASSIGVEIYGYTF

clone size: .
CDR3 length: 12
D gene: .
J gene: TRBJ1-5
V gene: TRBV7-2
CDR3 DNA: TGTGCCAGCAGCTTAATGGACCAGCCCCAGCATTTT
CDR3 protein: CASSLMDQPQHF

clone size: few
CDR3 length: 17
D gene: TRBD2
J gene: TRBJ2-5
V gene: TRBV29-1
CDR3 DNA: TGCAGCGTTGAAAGGACTAGCGGGGGGGCAGATCGAGAGACCCAGTACTTC
CDR3 protein: CSVERTSGGADRETQYF

clone size: .
CDR3 length: 14
D gene: .
J gene: TRBJ2-3
V gene: TRBV19
CDR3 DNA: TGTGCCAGTAGTATACAGCGGGGCACAGATACGCAGTATTTT
CDR3 protein: CASSIQRGTDTQYF

clone size: .
CDR3 length: 14
D gene: TRBD2
J gene: TRBJ2-3
V gene: TRBV7-2
CDR3 DNA: TGTGCCAGCAGCGCCGGGACTAGCTTACGGACGCAGTATTTT
CDR3 protein: CASSAGTSLRTQYF

clone size: many
CDR3 length: 16
D gene: TRBD2
J gene: TRBJ2-5
V gene: TRBV7-2
CDR3 DNA: TGTGCCAGCAGCCGGACTAGCGGGAGGCCCGAAGAGACCCAGTACTTC
CDR3 protein: CASSRTSGRPEETQYF

clone size: .
CDR3 length: 15
D gene: TRBD1
J gene: TRBJ2-7
V gene: TRBV19
CDR3 DNA: TGTGCCAGTAGTACCACGGACAGGGGGCGCGGAGAGCAGTACTTC
CDR3 protein: CASSTTDRGRGEQYF

clone size: once
CDR3 length: 16
D gene: TRBD2
J gene: TRBJ2-7
V gene: TRBV25-1
CDR3 DNA: TGTGCCAGCAGTGAGCGGGGGCTAGCGGGAACCTACGAGCAGTACTTC
CDR3 protein: CASSERGLAGTYEQYF

clone size: few
CDR3 length: 15
D gene: .
J gene: TRBJ1-2
V gene: TRBV6-6
CDR3 DNA: TGTGCCAGCAGTTACAGCAGGGCAGCTAACTATGGCTACACCTTC
CDR3 protein: CASSYSRAANYGYTF

clone size: few
CDR3 length: 11
D gene: .
J gene: TRBJ1-2
V gene: TRBV19
CDR3 DNA: TGTGCCAGTGGGGACCTCTATGGCTACACCTTC
CDR3 protein: CASGDLYGYTF

clone size: once
CDR3 length: 18
D gene: TRBD1
J gene: TRBJ2-6
V gene: TRBV27
CDR3 DNA: TGTGCCAGCAGTAGCCCGGGACAGGGCGTCTCTGGGGCCAACGTCCTGACTTTC
CDR3 protein: CASSSPGQGVSGANVLTF

clone size: once
CDR3 length: 16
D gene: .
J gene: TRBJ2-6
V gene: TRBV7-9
CDR3 DNA: TGTGCCAGCAGCCAAAACTGGATCTCTGGGGCCAACGTCCTGACTTTC
CDR3 protein: CASSQNWISGANVLTF